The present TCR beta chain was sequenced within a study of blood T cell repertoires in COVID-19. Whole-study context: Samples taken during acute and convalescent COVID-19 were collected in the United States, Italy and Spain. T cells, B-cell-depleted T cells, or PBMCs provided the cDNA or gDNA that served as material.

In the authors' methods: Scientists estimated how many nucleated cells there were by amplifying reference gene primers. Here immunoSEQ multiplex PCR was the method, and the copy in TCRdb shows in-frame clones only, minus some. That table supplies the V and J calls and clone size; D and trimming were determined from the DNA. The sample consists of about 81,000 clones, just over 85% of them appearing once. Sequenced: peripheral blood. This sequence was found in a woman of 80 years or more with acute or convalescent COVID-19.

Here the CDR3 DNA reads TGCGCCAGCAGCTCCCTCGCAGGGGTGGATGAAAAACTGTTTTTT. It codes for CASSSLAGVDEKLFF. V usage is TRBV5-1 and J usage is TRBJ1-4; TRBD1 is a possible D gene (6 bases). The CDR3 consists of 15 residues. Germline CDR1 and CDR2: SGHRS and YFSETQ. Trimming pared 3 bases from V and 6 bases from J, leaving 15 bases between.